This T cell receptor (beta chain) was captured in a study of HIV-infected children after antiretroviral therapy interruption. Across the whole study: In continuous treatment, analyzed samples were from weeks 0, 48 and 150.

This clonotype occurred many times. Antigen: not known. One end of the junction fails to match germline, which may point to a read error. A 3' RACE protocol on RNA, with unique molecular identifiers, produced the TCR library. TCRdb itself ran the 3' RACE reads through MiXCR, one entry per CDR3 protein. The table lists fewer than 45,000 distinct CDR3 sequences, around 7% of them singletons. Regarding treatment: PENTA 11 planned treatment interruption arm or continuous ART arm. At least 24 weeks of at least three-drug ART, in children 2 to 15 years. Regarding the study as a whole: Naive CD4+ CDR3 sharing between time points fell after interruption began.

The sample in question was CD45RA+ CD4+ T cells from PBMCs, pooled from several time points, obtained from a donor given antiretroviral therapy, either interrupted or continuous. Subset defined: naive CD4+ CD45RA+ CD45RO- T cells. This TCR came from a pool of human donors with HIV.

The CDR3 loop is CASSPSTVASGRALIF. In DNA form, the CDR3 reads TGTGCCAGCAGCCCATCAACTGTGGCTAGCGGGAGGGCCTTAATCTTC. V is TRBV11-3 and J is TRBJ2-1; 12 bases match TRBD2. CDR1 is SGHNT, CDR2 YENEEA, per germline. The CDR3 consists of 16 residues.